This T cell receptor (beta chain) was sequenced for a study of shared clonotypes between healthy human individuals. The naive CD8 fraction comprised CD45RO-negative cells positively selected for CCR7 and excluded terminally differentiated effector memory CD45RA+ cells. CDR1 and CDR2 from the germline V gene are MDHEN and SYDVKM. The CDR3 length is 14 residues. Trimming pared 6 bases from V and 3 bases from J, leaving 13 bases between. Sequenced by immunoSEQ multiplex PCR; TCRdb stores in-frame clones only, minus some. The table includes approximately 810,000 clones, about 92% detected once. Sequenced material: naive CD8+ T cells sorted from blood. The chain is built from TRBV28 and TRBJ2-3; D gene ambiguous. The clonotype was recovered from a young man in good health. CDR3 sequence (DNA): TGTGCCAGCAGGCCCAGTGGGGTAACAGATACGCAGTATTTT. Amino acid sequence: CASRPSGVTDTQYF.